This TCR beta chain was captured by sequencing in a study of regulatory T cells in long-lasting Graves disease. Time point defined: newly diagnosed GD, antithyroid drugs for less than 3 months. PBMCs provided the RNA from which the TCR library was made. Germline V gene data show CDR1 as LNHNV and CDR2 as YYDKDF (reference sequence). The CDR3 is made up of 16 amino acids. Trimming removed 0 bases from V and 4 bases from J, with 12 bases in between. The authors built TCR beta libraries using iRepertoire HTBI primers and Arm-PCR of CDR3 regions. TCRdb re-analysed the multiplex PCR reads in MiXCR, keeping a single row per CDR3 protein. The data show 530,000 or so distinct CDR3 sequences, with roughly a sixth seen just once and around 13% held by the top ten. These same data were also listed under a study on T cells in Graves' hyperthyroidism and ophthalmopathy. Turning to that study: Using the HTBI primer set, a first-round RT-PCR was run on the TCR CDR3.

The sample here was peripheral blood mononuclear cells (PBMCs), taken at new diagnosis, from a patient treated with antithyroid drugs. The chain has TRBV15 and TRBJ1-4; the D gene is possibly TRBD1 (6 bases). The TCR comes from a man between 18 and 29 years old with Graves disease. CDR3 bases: TGTGCCACCAGCAGAGATTTCGGACAGTTTAATGAAAAACTGTTTTTT. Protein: CATSRDFGQFNEKLFF.